The rows below give T cell receptor beta chains drawn from one sample of a study of T cells after yellow fever vaccination. TCRdb passed the 5' RACE reads through MiXCR, listing each CDR3 protein once. The sample has hundreds of thousands of distinct CDR3 sequences, about 19% seen once; the top ten hold 18%. This specimen consisted of PBMCs, obtained before the yellow fever booster vaccination. The origin of the receptors is a man between 18 and 35 years old who received the YFV17D yellow fever vaccine. The CDR3 runs from the conserved cysteine through the conserved F or W. Fields, in order: J gene, clone size, V gene, D gene, CDR3 protein, CDR3 DNA. A D gene is named only where the DNA matches it firmly. The listing skips clone size in some rows; elsewhere it reads once, few, many or a size class.

TRBJ2-7	few	TRBV7-9	TRBD2	CASTGRGAYEQYF	TGTGCCAGCACGGGGAGGGGAGCCTACGAGCAGTACTTC
TRBJ2-1	.	TRBV7-3	.	CASSLQRGNEQFF	TGTGCCAGCAGTCTCCAACGGGGTAATGAGCAGTTCTTC
TRBJ2-5	few	TRBV15	.	CATEIASPTRSETQYF	TGTGCCACCGAAATTGCTAGCCCAACCCGGAGTGAGACCCAGTACTTC
TRBJ2-5	few	TRBV20-1	TRBD2	CSARDRRTSDETQYF	TGCAGTGCTAGAGATAGGAGAACTAGCGATGAGACCCAGTACTTC
TRBJ1-2	few	TRBV6-5	.	CASSLHRVGGYTF	TGTGCCAGCAGCCTCCACAGGGTCGGGGGCTACACCTTC
TRBJ1-2	.	TRBV15	TRBD1	CATNPGRDRDDGYTF	TGTGCCACCAACCCAGGCCGGGACAGGGATGATGGCTACACCTTC
TRBJ1-6	.	TRBV5-1	.	CASRALVRSPLHF	TGCGCCAGCAGAGCTCTGGTGCGCTCACCCCTCCACTTT
TRBJ2-1	.	TRBV7-6	TRBD2	CASSLEGTSWEQFF	TGTGCCAGCAGCTTGGAGGGGACTAGTTGGGAGCAGTTCTTC
TRBJ2-1	few	TRBV5-1	TRBD2	CASSTLAASYNEQFF	TGCGCCAGCAGCACACTAGCGGCTTCCTACAATGAGCAGTTCTTC
TRBJ1-1	.	TRBV6-2/TRBV6-3	.	CASTGAPGGTHNTEAFF	TGTGCCAGCACGGGAGCCCCAGGTGGAACACACAACACTGAAGCTTTCTTT
TRBJ1-4	.	TRBV20-1	.	CSAVRQGHNEKLFF	TGCAGCGCCGTTCGTCAGGGGCATAATGAAAAACTGTTTTTT
TRBJ2-1	few	TRBV7-2	.	CASSPRGHEQFF	TGTGCCAGCAGCCCCAGGGGCCATGAGCAGTTCTTC
TRBJ1-1	.	TRBV5-6	TRBD1	CASSFEDREAQEAFF	TGTGCCAGCAGCTTCGAGGACAGGGAGGCGCAAGAAGCTTTCTTT
TRBJ2-2	.	TRBV9	.	CASSGGLTNTGELFF	TGTGCCAGCAGCGGTGGATTGACGAACACCGGGGAGCTGTTTTTT
TRBJ2-2	few	TRBV7-3	TRBD1	CASSLRRTGVQTGELFF	TGTGCCAGCAGCTTAAGGCGGACAGGGGTTCAAACCGGGGAGCTGTTTTTT
TRBJ2-2	.	TRBV10-1	.	CASSDSGTPHFFDTGELFF	TGCGCCAGCAGTGACTCCGGGACACCTCACTTCTTTGACACCGGGGAGCTGTTTTTT
TRBJ2-1	.	TRBV6-2/TRBV6-3	.	CASRFTRSYNEQFF	TGTGCCAGCAGGTTCACGCGCTCCTACAATGAGCAGTTCTTC
TRBJ2-3	few	TRBV20-1	.	CSAVEFGGATDTQYF	TGCAGTGCTGTAGAGTTTGGCGGGGCTACAGATACGCAGTATTTT
TRBJ2-1	few	TRBV6-5	TRBD1	CASRAGTGGMYEQFF	TGTGCCAGCAGGGCAGGGACAGGGGGGATGTATGAGCAGTTCTTC
TRBJ2-2	many	TRBV20-1	TRBD1	CSARGAGQGSEELFF	TGCAGTGCTAGGGGGGCGGGACAGGGGAGTGAGGAGCTGTTTTTT
TRBJ2-3	few	TRBV11-2	TRBD1	CASSLADRAAQYF	TGTGCCAGCAGCTTAGCCGACAGGGCGGCGCAGTATTTT
TRBJ1-2	.	TRBV12-3/TRBV12-4	.	CASSLKRSGLLNYGYTF	TGTGCCAGCAGTCTCAAGCGGTCGGGACTCTTGAACTATGGCTACACCTTC
TRBJ2-3	.	TRBV4-3	.	CASSSFHLSASTDTQYF	TGCGCCAGCAGCAGTTTTCATTTGTCGGCCTCGACAGATACGCAGTATTTT
TRBJ2-1	few	TRBV11-2	.	CASSAGPGNEQFF	TGTGCCAGCAGCGCAGGCCCGGGGAATGAGCAGTTCTTC
TRBJ1-1	.	TRBV27	.	CASSLNKYRYTEAFF	TGTGCCAGCAGTTTAAACAAATATCGGTACACTGAAGCTTTCTTT
TRBJ2-3	many	TRBV4-3	.	CASSQARMDGRNTDTQYF	TGCGCCAGCAGCCAAGCGAGAATGGACGGACGTAACACAGATACGCAGTATTTT
TRBJ1-5	once	TRBV12-3/TRBV12-4	.	CASRPAGAHQPQHF	TGTGCCAGCAGGCCGGCGGGAGCGCATCAGCCCCAGCATTTT
TRBJ1-2	.	TRBV6-5	.	CASSYSGGTYGYTF	TGTGCCAGCAGTTACTCAGGGGGAACCTATGGCTACACCTTC
TRBJ2-1	.	TRBV7-9	.	CASSSRGAELSYNEQFF	TGTGCCAGCAGCTCCCGGGGTGCAGAACTATCCTACAATGAGCAGTTCTTC
TRBJ1-1	few	TRBV7-2	TRBD1	CASSPRDRAYEAFF	TGTGCCAGCAGCCCACGCGACAGGGCCTATGAAGCTTTCTTT
TRBJ2-2	.	TRBV7-6	.	CASSLANKNTGELFF	TGTGCCAGCAGCTTAGCGAACAAGAACACCGGGGAGCTGTTTTTT
TRBJ2-2	few	TRBV7-2	.	CASSGRLTGELFF	TGTGCCAGCAGCGGTCGTCTAACCGGGGAGCTGTTTTTT
TRBJ2-7	many	TRBV6-5	.	CASSYSAAASSYEQYF	TGTGCCAGCAGTTACTCGGCGGCGGCGAGCTCCTACGAGCAGTACTTC
TRBJ1-3	.	TRBV3-1	.	CASSQETRGTAGNTIYF	TGTGCCAGCAGCCAAGAAACGCGGGGGACCGCTGGAAACACCATATATTTT
TRBJ1-2	.	TRBV4-2	.	CASSQDLEGAGATF	TGTGCCAGCAGCCAAGATCTGGAAGGCGCGGGGGCGACCTTC
TRBJ2-7	few	TRBV6-6	TRBD1	CASSYAGGLSYEQYF	TGTGCCAGCAGTTACGCAGGGGGCCTCTCCTACGAGCAGTACTTC
TRBJ1-1	.	TRBV4-2	.	CASSQGSVNTEAFF	TGTGCCAGCAGCCAAGGATCGGTGAACACTGAAGCTTTCTTT
TRBJ2-6	few	TRBV12-3/TRBV12-4	.	CAIPREESGANVLTF	TGTGCCATCCCCAGGGAGGAGTCTGGGGCCAACGTCCTGACTTTC
TRBJ2-1	.	TRBV3-1	TRBD2	CASSQRGTNNEQFF	TGTGCCAGCAGCCAGCGGGGGACCAACAATGAGCAGTTCTTC
TRBJ2-7	few	TRBV4-2	TRBD1	CASSQDGTGDEQYF	TGTGCCAGCAGCCAAGACGGGACAGGGGACGAGCAGTACTTC
TRBJ1-3	.	TRBV6-1	.	CASIRDSSGNTIYF	TGTGCCAGCATACGGGATTCCTCTGGAAACACCATATATTTT
TRBJ1-5	.	TRBV30	.	CASGTQASQPQHF	TGTGCCTCGGGGACTCAGGCATCTCAGCCCCAGCATTTT
TRBJ2-2	few	TRBV11-2	.	CASSSGIGELFF	TGTGCCAGCAGCTCGGGGATCGGGGAGCTGTTTTTT
TRBJ1-4	few	TRBV20-1	.	CSARDMGMRHEKLFF	TGCAGTGCTAGAGATATGGGGATGAGGCATGAAAAACTGTTTTTT
TRBJ2-2	.	TRBV4-3	.	CASSQERGAGTGELFF	TGCGCCAGCAGCCAAGAGAGGGGCGCGGGCACCGGGGAGCTGTTTTTT
TRBJ2-2	.	TRBV12-3/TRBV12-4	.	CASMVGLIGELFF	TGTGCCAGCATGGTTGGGTTAATCGGGGAGCTGTTTTTT
TRBJ2-2	many	TRBV5-1	.	CASSLTARRATGELFF	TGCGCCAGCAGCCTGACCGCTCGACGGGCCACCGGGGAGCTGTTTTTT
TRBJ1-1	.	TRBV20-1	.	CSANSGTEAFF	TGCAGTGCTAATAGTGGCACTGAAGCTTTCTTT
TRBJ1-2	.	TRBV4-1	.	CASSQPISGDYGYTF	TGCGCCAGCAGCCAACCGATTTCAGGGGACTATGGCTACACCTTC
TRBJ2-3	few	TRBV5-1	.	CASSPVEGDTQYF	TGCGCCAGCAGCCCCGTTGAGGGCGATACGCAGTATTTT